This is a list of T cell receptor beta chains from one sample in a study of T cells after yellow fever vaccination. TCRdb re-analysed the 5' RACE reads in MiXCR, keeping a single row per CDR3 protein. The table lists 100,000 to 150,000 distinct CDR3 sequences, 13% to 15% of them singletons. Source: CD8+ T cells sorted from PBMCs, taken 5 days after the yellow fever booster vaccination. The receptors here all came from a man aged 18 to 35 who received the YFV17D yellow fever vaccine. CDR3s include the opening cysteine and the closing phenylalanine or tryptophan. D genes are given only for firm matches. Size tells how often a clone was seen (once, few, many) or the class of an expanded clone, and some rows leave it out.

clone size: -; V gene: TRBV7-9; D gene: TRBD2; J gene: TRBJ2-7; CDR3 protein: CASSATPGTSYEQYF; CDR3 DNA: TGTGCCAGCAGCGCGACGCCCGGGACTAGTTACGAGCAGTACTTC
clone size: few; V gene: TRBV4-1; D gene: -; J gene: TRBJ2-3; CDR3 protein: CASSLHLGSDTQYF; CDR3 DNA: TGCGCCAGCAGCCTCCACCTCGGCTCAGATACGCAGTATTTT
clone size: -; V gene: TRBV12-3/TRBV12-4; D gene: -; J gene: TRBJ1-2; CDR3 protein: CASQIKVRGNYGYTF; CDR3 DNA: TGTGCCAGCCAAATTAAGGTCCGGGGTAACTATGGCTACACCTTC
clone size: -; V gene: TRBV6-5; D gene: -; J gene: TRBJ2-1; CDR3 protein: CASSPDPGTAIYNEQFF; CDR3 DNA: TGTGCCAGCAGCCCTGACCCCGGGACCGCGATTTACAATGAGCAGTTCTTC
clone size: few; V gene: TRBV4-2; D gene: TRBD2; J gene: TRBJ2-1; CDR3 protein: CASSQDLAGGLSSYNEQFF; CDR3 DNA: TGTGCCAGCAGCCAAGACCTAGCGGGGGGCCTCAGCTCCTACAATGAGCAGTTCTTC
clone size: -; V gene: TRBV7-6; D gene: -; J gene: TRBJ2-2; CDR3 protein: CASSPGGGRGNTGELFF; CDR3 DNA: TGTGCCAGCAGCCCCGGTGGGGGTCGGGGGAACACCGGGGAGCTGTTTTTT
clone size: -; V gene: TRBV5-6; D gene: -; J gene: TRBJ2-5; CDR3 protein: CASSLWDTGEKTQYF; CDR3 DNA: TGTGCCAGCAGCTTATGGGACACCGGGGAAAAGACCCAGTACTTC
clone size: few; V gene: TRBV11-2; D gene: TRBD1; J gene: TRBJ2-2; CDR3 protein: CASSLGTGGEWPNTGELFF; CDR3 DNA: TGTGCCAGCAGCTTAGGGACAGGGGGCGAATGGCCGAACACCGGGGAGCTGTTTTTT
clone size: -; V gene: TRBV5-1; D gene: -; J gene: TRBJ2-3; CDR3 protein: CASSDGSRTDTQYF; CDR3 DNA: TGCGCCAGCAGCGATGGAAGTCGCACAGATACGCAGTATTTT
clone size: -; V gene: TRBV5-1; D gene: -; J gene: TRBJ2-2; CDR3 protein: CASSLGPTNTGELFF; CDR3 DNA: TGCGCCAGCAGCTTGGGACCAACGAACACCGGGGAGCTGTTTTTT
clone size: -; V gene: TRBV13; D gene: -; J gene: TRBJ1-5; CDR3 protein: CASSHHLQRVGESNQPQHF; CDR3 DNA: TGTGCCAGCAGCCACCACCTCCAACGGGTGGGGGAGTCAAATCAGCCCCAGCATTTT
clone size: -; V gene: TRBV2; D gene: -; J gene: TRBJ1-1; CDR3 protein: CASRRTGGGGMNTEAFF; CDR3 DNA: TGTGCCAGCAGGCGAACTGGAGGGGGTGGGATGAACACTGAAGCTTTCTTT
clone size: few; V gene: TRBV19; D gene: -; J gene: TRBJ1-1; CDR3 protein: CASSQLGGNTEAFF; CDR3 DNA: TGTGCCAGTTCTCAGTTAGGGGGAAACACTGAAGCTTTCTTT
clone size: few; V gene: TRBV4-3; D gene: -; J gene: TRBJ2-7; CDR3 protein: CASSQTLEGRGYTTGPEQYF; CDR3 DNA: TGCGCCAGCAGCCAAACTCTTGAGGGGCGGGGGTACACGACAGGGCCCGAGCAGTACTTC
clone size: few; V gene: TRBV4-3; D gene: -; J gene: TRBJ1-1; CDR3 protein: CASSQDLRGFTEAFF; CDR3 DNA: TGCGCCAGCAGCCAAGATCTGAGAGGGTTCACTGAAGCTTTCTTT
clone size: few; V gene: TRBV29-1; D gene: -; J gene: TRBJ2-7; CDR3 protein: CSVENRAYEQYF; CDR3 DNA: TGCAGCGTTGAGAACAGGGCGTACGAGCAGTACTTC
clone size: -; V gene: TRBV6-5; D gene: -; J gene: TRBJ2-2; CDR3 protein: CASREGQPTGELFF; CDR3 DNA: TGTGCCAGCAGGGAGGGACAGCCCACCGGGGAGCTGTTTTTT
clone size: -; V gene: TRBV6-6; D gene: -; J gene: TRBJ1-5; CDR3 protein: CASSSGMEPQHF; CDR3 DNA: TGTGCCAGCAGTTCAGGGATGGAGCCCCAGCATTTT
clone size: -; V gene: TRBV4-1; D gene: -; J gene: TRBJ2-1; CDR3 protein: CASSQRDLDVLQQFF; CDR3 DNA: TGCGCCAGCAGCCAACGTGACCTGGACGTTCTCCAGCAGTTCTTC
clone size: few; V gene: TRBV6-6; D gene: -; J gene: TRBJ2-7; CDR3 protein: CASSYYVGLSQVYEQYF; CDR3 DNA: TGTGCCAGCAGTTACTACGTTGGGCTGTCCCAGGTCTACGAGCAGTACTTC
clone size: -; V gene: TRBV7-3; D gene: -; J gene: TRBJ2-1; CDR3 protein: CASSFDTSSYNEQFF; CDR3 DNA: TGTGCCAGCAGCTTCGACACGAGCTCCTACAATGAGCAGTTCTTC
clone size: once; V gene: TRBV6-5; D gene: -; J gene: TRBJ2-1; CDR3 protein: CASSSTADNEQFF; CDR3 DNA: TGTGCCAGCAGTTCTACAGCGGACAATGAGCAGTTCTTC
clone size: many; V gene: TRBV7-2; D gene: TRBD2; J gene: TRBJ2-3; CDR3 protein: CASSEGTSDGDTQYF; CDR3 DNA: TGTGCCAGCAGCGAAGGGACTAGCGATGGAGATACGCAGTATTTT
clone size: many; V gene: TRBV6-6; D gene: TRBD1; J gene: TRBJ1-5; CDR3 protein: CASTPDRSEPQHF; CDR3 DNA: TGTGCCAGCACCCCGGACAGGTCGGAGCCCCAGCATTTT
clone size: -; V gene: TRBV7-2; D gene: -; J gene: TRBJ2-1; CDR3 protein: CASSLGLVGEQFF; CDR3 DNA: TGTGCCAGCAGCTTAGGGCTAGTTGGTGAGCAGTTCTTC
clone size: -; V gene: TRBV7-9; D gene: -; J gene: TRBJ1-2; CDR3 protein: CASSPTYVIGGYTF; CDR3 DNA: TGTGCCAGCAGCCCAACCTATGTGATTGGAGGCTACACCTTC
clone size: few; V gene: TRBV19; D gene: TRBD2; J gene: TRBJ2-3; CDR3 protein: CASRGLAGTDTQYF; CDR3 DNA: TGTGCCAGTAGGGGACTAGCGGGTACAGATACGCAGTATTTT
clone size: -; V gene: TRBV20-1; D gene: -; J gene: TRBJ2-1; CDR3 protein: CSARVQGGRYNEQFF; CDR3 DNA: TGCAGTGCTAGAGTTCAGGGGGGCCGGTACAATGAGCAGTTCTTC
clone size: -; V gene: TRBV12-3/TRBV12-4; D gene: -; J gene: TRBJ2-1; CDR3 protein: CASSLRGRSYNEQFF; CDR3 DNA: TGTGCCAGCAGTTTGCGAGGGCGTTCCTACAATGAGCAGTTCTTC
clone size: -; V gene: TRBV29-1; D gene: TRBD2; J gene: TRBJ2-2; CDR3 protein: CSAGDERDAGELFF; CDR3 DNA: TGCAGCGCAGGAGACGAGCGGGACGCTGGGGAGCTGTTTTTT
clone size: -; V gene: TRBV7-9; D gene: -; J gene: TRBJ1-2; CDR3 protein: CASSLGPNLYGYTF; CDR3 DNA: TGTGCCAGCAGCTTAGGCCCGAACCTCTATGGCTACACCTTC
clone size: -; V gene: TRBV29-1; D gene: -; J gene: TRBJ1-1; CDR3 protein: CSVDKRSVRSEAFF; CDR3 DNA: TGCAGCGTTGACAAGCGTTCGGTTAGGTCTGAAGCTTTCTTT
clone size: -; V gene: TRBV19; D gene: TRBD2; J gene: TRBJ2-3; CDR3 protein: CASNRGGLDTQYF; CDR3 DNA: TGTGCCAGTAATCGGGGGGGGCTGGATACGCAGTATTTT